A selection of T cell receptor beta chains follows, all from one sample in a study of tumor-infiltrating lymphocytes in oesophageal squamous cell carcinoma. One entry per CDR3 protein results from TCRdb running MiXCR on the PCR reads. The sample comprises over 20,000 distinct CDR3 sequences, around two fifths of which are singletons, and roughly two fifths rests with the top ten. Sequences were obtained from esophageal tumor tissue. All receptors come from a male donor with esophageal squamous cell carcinoma. Each CDR3 is given with its conserved first and last residue. D genes are given only for firm matches. Only part of the rows carry a size: once, few, many, or a class if the clone is expanded.

d_call | clone_size | j_call | v_call | cdr3_nt | cdr3_aa
. | medium-sized | TRBJ2-1 | TRBV7-9 | TGTGCCAGCAGCTGGGACTCCAACAATGAGCAGTTCTTC | CASSWDSNNEQFF
. | many | TRBJ2-7 | TRBV5-1 | TGCGCCAGCAATCTGGGGGAAAAGGGTTTCTACGAGCAGTACTTC | CASNLGEKGFYEQYF
. | many | TRBJ1-2 | TRBV10-3 | TGTGCCATCAGGCAAGCAGGATCTAACTATGGCTACACCTTC | CAIRQAGSNYGYTF
TRBD2 | medium-sized | TRBJ2-7 | TRBV7-6 | TGTGCCAGCAGCCCGAAGACTAGCGGGGGGGTCTACGAGCAGTACTTC | CASSPKTSGGVYEQYF
. | . | TRBJ2-1 | TRBV10-3 | TGTGCCATCAGTGGGCATGGAGGTGGCAATGAGCAGTTCTTC | CAISGHGGGNEQFF
. | few | TRBJ2-7 | TRBV4-1 | TGCGCCAGCAGCCCGACAGAGAGCTCCTACGAGCAGTACTTC | CASSPTESSYEQYF
. | . | TRBJ1-5 | TRBV6-6 | TGTGCCAGCAGTGCCCTCGGGGCCAGCAATCAGCCCCAGCATTTT | CASSALGASNQPQHF
. | many | TRBJ2-3 | TRBV7-9 | TGTGCCAGCAGCTTAACGACTAGACGCACAGATACGCAGTATTTT | CASSLTTRRTDTQYF
. | . | TRBJ2-5 | TRBV6-6 | TGTGCCAGCAGTTACGAGGGAGAGACCCAGTACTTC | CASSYEGETQYF
. | . | TRBJ1-6 | TRBV7-6 | TGTGCCAGCAGCTTAGTAGGTGAGAGCAGGGGAACCCAGCAGTACTTT | CASSLVGESRGTQQYF
. | . | TRBJ2-6 | TRBV7-6 | TGTGCCAGCAGCTCGATATTTTCCGGGGCCAACGTCCTGACTTTC | CASSSIFSGANVLTF
. | medium-sized | TRBJ2-5 | TRBV7-2 | TGTGCCAGCAGCTTCGCGGTACAAGAGACCCAGTACTTC | CASSFAVQETQYF
. | . | TRBJ2-7 | TRBV5-2 | TGTGCCAGCAGCTTGAAGAGAACCTACGAGCAGTACTTC | CASSLKRTYEQYF
TRBD1 | many | TRBJ2-7 | TRBV28 | TGTGCCAGCATTAGTGACAGGGGATTCGGGGAGCAGTACTTC | CASISDRGFGEQYF
. | once | TRBJ1-4 | TRBV7-8 | TGTGCCAGCAGCTTACTAGAAAAACTGTTTTTT | CASSLLEKLFF
TRBD1 | . | TRBJ2-1 | TRBV7-2 | TGTGCCAGCAGCCCAAAAGTCTGGGACAGGGCATACAATGAGCAGTTCTTC | CASSPKVWDRAYNEQFF
TRBD1 | medium-sized | TRBJ2-3 | TRBV7-3 | TGTGCCAGCAGCTCTCAGGGGGCGGGAAATACGCAGTATTTT | CASSSQGAGNTQYF
TRBD1 | . | TRBJ1-2 | TRBV6-5 | TGTGCCAGCAGTTACGGACAGGAGGGCTACACCTTC | CASSYGQEGYTF
TRBD2 | . | TRBJ2-7 | TRBV9 | TGTGCCAGCAACCCAGCGGGGGAAGGGTACGAGCAGTACTTC | CASNPAGEGYEQYF
TRBD2 | once | TRBJ2-2 | TRBV7-6 | TGTGCCAGCAGCTTTGTAGCGGGCAAGAACACCGGGGAGCTGTTTTTT | CASSFVAGKNTGELFF
. | once | TRBJ2-3 | TRBV7-8 | TGTGCCAGCAGCTTAGGAGACGGGGCGGCGGATACGCAGTATTTT | CASSLGDGAADTQYF
. | . | TRBJ2-5 | TRBV7-2 | TGTGCCAGCAGCACATCCGGGGAGACCCAGTACTTC | CASSTSGETQYF
TRBD2 | once | TRBJ2-5 | TRBV27 | TGTGCCAGCAGTAATAGCGGGAGGAGGGGTCAAGAGACCCAGTACTTC | CASSNSGRRGQETQYF
TRBD2 | many | TRBJ2-1 | TRBV11-2 | TGTGCCAGCAGCCCCTTTCGGTCTAGCGGGGGCTGGGGTGAGCAGTTCTTC | CASSPFRSSGGWGEQFF
TRBD1 | few | TRBJ2-7 | TRBV6-1 | TGTGCCAGCAGCCTGACCTGGGGACAGTCCCCCCCCAATGAGCAGTACTTC | CASSLTWGQSPPNEQYF
TRBD2 | . | TRBJ2-2 | TRBV7-2 | TGTGCCAGCAGCTTAGGTAGCGGGAGAAGGTCCGGGGAGCTGTTTTTT | CASSLGSGRRSGELFF
. | once | TRBJ2-7 | TRBV5-1 | TGCGCCAGCAGTTGGACGGGCAGCTCCTACGAGCAGTACTTC | CASSWTGSSYEQYF
. | medium-sized | TRBJ2-3 | TRBV7-2 | TGTGCCAGCAGCCCTTTAAACGGGAATACGCAGTATTTT | CASSPLNGNTQYF
. | many | TRBJ1-4 | TRBV18 | TGTGCCAGCTCACCAGAACTTCAGGGAAATGAAAAACTGTTTTTT | CASSPELQGNEKLFF
. | . | TRBJ2-6 | TRBV10-3 | TGTGCCATCAACGACGGGAGCTCTGGGGCCAACGTCCTGACTTTC | CAINDGSSGANVLTF
. | medium-sized | TRBJ2-2 | TRBV7-3 | TGTGCCAGCAGCTTAAGCGCGGCGGGGCACACCGGGGAGCTGTTTTTT | CASSLSAAGHTGELFF
. | many | TRBJ2-1 | TRBV28 | TGTGCCAGCAGTTTGAAGGCACCTTTATATGAGCAGTTCTTC | CASSLKAPLYEQFF
TRBD2 | . | TRBJ2-7 | TRBV11-1 | TGTGCCAGCAGCTCAACGTCGACTAGCGGGGGGGTTATAAATACGCAGTACTTC | CASSSTSTSGGVINTQYF
TRBD2 | . | TRBJ2-1 | TRBV7-6 | TGTGCCAGCAGCTTAGCGCTTGCCGGGACTAGCGGCTACAATGAGCAGTTCTTC | CASSLALAGTSGYNEQFF
. | . | TRBJ2-7 | TRBV2 | TGTGCCAGCAGTGGCTCGGACGAGCAGTACTTC | CASSGSDEQYF
TRBD2 | . | TRBJ2-7 | TRBV7-6 | TGTGCCAGCAGCGATTACGGGACTAGCGGGAGCCACGAGCAGTACTTC | CASSDYGTSGSHEQYF
TRBD2 | . | TRBJ2-1 | TRBV7-2 | TGTGCCAGCAGCTTCGGCGGGAGCAATGAGCAGTTCTTC | CASSFGGSNEQFF
. | few | TRBJ1-5 | TRBV10-3 | TGTGCCATCAGTGTAAACAGGGAGGGGCAGCCCCAGCATTTT | CAISVNREGQPQHF
. | many | TRBJ2-5 | TRBV28 | TGTGCCAGTAGAGAGTGGGGAAACCAAGAGACCCAGTACTTC | CASREWGNQETQYF
. | . | TRBJ1-6 | TRBV10-2 | TGCGCCAGCAGTGAGGGGGCCCGCTCACCCCTCCACTTT | CASSEGARSPLHF
TRBD1 | many | TRBJ2-2 | TRBV4-2 | TGTGCCAGCAGCCAAGGTCGGACCAGGGGGCTGAACACCGGGGAGCTGTTTTTT | CASSQGRTRGLNTGELFF
. | few | TRBJ2-5 | TRBV7-2 | TGTGCCAGCAGCTTATCTCGGGGAATAGAGACCCAGTACTTC | CASSLSRGIETQYF
. | . | TRBJ2-1 | TRBV7-4 | TGTGCCAGCAGCCCTAGCTGGGGGGAAACCTACAATGAGCAGTTCTTC | CASSPSWGETYNEQFF
TRBD1 | few | TRBJ2-7 | TRBV7-8 | TGTGCCAGCAGCCCAGGACAGGGACCCTCCTACGAGCAGTACTTC | CASSPGQGPSYEQYF
. | . | TRBJ2-1 | TRBV5-4 | TGTGCCAGCAGCTTGGTTACGCCCTATCATGAGCAGTTCTTC | CASSLVTPYHEQFF
. | few | TRBJ2-1 | TRBV7-3 | TGTGCCAGCAGCTTAACCAGAAATGAGCAGTTCTTC | CASSLTRNEQFF
. | . | TRBJ2-1 | TRBV6-1 | TGTGCCAGCAGTCTGGATAGGAATGAGCAGTTCTTC | CASSLDRNEQFF
. | . | TRBJ2-1 | TRBV7-2 | TGTGCCAGCAGCTTTATGAAGGGTTCCTACGAGCAGTTCTTC | CASSFMKGSYEQFF
. | . | TRBJ2-7 | TRBV3-1 | TGTGCCAGCAGCCTCTTATCGGGGAGGACGTGGGTCTACGAGCAGTACTTC | CASSLLSGRTWVYEQYF
. | . | TRBJ2-3 | TRBV20-1 | TGCAGTGCTGGCGAAGACACAGATACGCAGTATTTT | CSAGEDTDTQYF
. | few | TRBJ1-5 | TRBV7-3 | TGTGCCAGCAGCCCCCGACACAGGAGATATCAGCCCCAGCATTTT | CASSPRHRRYQPQHF
TRBD1 | . | TRBJ1-5 | TRBV7-2 | TGTGCCAGCAGCCCAGGGGGCTGGGAGCCCCAGCATTTT | CASSPGGWEPQHF
. | . | TRBJ2-6 | TRBV30 | TGTGCCTGGCTTCTCTCTGGGGCCAACGTCCTGACTTTC | CAWLLSGANVLTF
TRBD1 | . | TRBJ1-6 | TRBV5-6 | TGTGCCAGCAGCTCCGGGACAGGGATTCGGGAGATCGAACCCCTCCACTTT | CASSSGTGIREIEPLHF